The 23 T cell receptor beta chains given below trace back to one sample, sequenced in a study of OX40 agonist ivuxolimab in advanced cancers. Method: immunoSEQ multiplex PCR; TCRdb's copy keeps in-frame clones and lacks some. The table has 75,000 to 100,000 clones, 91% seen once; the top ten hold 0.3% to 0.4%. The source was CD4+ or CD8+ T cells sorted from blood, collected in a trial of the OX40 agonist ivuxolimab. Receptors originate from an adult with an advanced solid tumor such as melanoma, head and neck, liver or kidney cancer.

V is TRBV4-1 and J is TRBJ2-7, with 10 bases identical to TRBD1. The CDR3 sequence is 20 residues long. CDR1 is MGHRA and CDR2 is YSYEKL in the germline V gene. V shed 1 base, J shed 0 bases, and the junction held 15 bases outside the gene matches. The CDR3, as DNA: TGCGCCAGCAGCCAAGGCGTAGGACAGGGGGAACGAGTGATCTCCTACGAGCAGTACTTC. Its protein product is CASSQGVGQGERVISYEQYF.

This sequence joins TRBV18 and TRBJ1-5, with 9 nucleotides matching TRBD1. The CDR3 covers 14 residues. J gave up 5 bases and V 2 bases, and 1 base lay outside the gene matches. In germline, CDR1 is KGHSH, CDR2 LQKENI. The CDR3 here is CASSPGTGYQPQHF. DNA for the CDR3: TGTGCCAGCTCACCAGGGACAGGGTATCAGCCCCAGCATTTT. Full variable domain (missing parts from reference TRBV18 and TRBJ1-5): NAGVMQNPRHLVRRRGQEARLRCSPMKGHSHVYWYRQLPEEGLKFMVYLQKENIIDESGMPKERFSAEFPKEGPSILRIQQVVRGDSAAYFCASSPGTGYQPQHFGDGTRLSIL.

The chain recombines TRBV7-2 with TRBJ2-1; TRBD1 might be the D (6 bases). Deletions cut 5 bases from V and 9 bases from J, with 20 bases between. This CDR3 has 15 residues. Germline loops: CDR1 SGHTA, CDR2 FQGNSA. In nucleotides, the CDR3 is TGTGCCAGCAGCCCAGGGGCTCTGTCGGGCGGTGAGCAGTTCTTC. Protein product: CASSPGALSGGEQFF.

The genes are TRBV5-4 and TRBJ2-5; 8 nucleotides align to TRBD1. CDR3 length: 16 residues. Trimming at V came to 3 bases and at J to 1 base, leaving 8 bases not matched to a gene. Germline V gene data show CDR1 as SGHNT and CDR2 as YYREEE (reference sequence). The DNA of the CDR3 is TGTGCCAGCAGCTCGGGATCGACAGGGGCCCAAGAGACCCAGTACTTC. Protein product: CASSSGSTGAQETQYF.

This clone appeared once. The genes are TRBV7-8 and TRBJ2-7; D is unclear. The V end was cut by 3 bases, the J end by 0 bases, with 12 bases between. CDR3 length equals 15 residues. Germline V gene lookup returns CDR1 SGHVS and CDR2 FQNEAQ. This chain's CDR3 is CASSLADGSSYEQYF. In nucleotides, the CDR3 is TGTGCCAGCAGCTTGGCGGACGGTAGCTCCTACGAGCAGTACTTC.

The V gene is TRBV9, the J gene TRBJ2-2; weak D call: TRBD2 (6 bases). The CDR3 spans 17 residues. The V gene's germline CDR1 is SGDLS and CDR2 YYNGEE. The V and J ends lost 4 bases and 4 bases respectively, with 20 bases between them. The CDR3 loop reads CASSYTYGGGITGELFF. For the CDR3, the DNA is TGTGCCAGCAGCTATACCTACGGGGGAGGTATCACCGGGGAGCTGTTTTTT.

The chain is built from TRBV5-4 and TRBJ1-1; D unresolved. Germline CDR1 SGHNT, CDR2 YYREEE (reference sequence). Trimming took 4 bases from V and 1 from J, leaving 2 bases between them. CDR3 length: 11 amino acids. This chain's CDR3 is CASSTNTEAFF. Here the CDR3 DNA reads TGTGCCAGCAGCACGAACACTGAAGCTTTCTTT.

This CDR3 reads CASSLDRTGLGYEQYF. CDR3 sequence (DNA): TGTGCCAGCAGCTTAGATCGGACAGGCTTGGGTTACGAGCAGTACTTC. The chain employs TRBV11-2 and TRBJ2-7, with 7 bases that match TRBD1. The junction had 9 bases not matched to a gene; V was cut back by 0 bases and J by 4 bases. The V gene's germline CDR1 is SGHAT and CDR2 FQNNGV. This CDR3 comprises 16 residues.

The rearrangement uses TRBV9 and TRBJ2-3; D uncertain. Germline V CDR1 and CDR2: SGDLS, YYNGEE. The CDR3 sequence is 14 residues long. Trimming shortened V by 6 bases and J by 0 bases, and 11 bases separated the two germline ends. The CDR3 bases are TGTGCCAGCACCCCTCGGGTTAGCACAGATACGCAGTATTTT. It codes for CASTPRVSTDTQYF.

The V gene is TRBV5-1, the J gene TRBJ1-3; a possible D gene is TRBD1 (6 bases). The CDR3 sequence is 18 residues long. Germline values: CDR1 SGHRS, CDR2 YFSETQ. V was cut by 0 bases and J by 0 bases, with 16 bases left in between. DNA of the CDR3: TGCGCCAGCAGCTTGGGGCTCCGGGACAAACGCTCTGGAAACACCATATATTTT. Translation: CASSLGLRDKRSGNTIYF.

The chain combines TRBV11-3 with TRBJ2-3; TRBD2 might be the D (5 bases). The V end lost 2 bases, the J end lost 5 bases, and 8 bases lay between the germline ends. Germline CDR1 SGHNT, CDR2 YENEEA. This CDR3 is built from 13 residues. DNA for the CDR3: TGTGCCAGCAGCTTAAATGCGGGAGATACGCAGTATTTT. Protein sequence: CASSLNAGDTQYF.

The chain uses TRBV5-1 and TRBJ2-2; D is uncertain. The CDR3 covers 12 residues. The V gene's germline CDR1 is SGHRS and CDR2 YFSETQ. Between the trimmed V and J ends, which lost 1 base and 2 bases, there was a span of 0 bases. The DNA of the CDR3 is TGCGCCAGCAGCTTGAACACCGGGGAGCTGTTTTTT. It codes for CASSLNTGELFF.

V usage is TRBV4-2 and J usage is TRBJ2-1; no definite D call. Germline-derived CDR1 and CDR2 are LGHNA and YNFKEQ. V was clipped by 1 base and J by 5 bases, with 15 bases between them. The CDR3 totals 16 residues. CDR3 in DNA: TGTGCCAGCAGCCAAGCCGCTAACGACATGGACAATGAGCAGTTCTTC. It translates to CASSQAANDMDNEQFF.

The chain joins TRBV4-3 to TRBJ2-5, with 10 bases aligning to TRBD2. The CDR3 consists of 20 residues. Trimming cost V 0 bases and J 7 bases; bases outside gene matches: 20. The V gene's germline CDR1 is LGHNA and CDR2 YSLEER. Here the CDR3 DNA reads TGCGCCAGCAGCCAAGATCCGACAGGGGATGGTATTACTAGCGGGACGACCCAGTACTTC. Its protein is CASSQDPTGDGITSGTTQYF.

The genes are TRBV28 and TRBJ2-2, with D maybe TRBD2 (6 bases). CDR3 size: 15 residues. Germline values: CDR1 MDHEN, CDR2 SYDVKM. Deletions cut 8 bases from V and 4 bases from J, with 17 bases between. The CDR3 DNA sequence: TGTGCCAGCCTCGGCGGGACCTCGGGCACCGGGGAGCTGTTTTTT. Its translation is CASLGGTSGTGELFF.

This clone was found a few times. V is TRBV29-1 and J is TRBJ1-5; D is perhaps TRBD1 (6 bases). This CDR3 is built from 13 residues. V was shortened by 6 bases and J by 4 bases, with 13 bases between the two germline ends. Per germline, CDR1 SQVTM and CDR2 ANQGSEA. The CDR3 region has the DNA TGCAGCGTCGGACAGTCACCGAATCAGCCCCAGCATTTT. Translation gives CSVGQSPNQPQHF.

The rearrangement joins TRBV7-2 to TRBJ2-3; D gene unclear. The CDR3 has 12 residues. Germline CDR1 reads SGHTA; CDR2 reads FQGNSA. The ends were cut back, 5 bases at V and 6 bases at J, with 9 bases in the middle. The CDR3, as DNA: TGTGCCAGCAGCCCCCACCAGGATACGCAGTATTTT. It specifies CASSPHQDTQYF.

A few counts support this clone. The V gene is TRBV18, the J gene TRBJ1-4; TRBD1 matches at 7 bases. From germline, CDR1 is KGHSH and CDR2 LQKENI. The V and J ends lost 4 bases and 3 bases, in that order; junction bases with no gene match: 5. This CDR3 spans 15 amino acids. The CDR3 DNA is TGTGCCAGCTCACTCGACAGGGCGGCTAATGAAAAACTGTTTTTT. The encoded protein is CASSLDRAANEKLFF.

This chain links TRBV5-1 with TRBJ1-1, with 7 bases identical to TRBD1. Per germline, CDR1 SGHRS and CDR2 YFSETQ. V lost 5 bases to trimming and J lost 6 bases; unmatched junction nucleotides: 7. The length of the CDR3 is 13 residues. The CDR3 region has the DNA TGCGCCAGCAGTATAACAGGGGACGCTGAAGCTTTCTTT. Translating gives CASSITGDAEAFF.

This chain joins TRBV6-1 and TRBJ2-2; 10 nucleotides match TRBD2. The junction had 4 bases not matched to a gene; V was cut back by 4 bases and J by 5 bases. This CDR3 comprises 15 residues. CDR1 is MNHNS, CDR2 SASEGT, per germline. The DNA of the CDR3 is TGTGCCAGCAGTGGGGGACTAGCGTCTACCGGGGAGCTGTTTTTT. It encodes CASSGGLASTGELFF.

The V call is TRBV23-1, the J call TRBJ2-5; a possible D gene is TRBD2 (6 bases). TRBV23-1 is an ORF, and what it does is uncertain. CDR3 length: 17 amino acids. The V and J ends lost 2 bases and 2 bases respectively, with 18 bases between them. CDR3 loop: CASSQRGGSSVQETQYF. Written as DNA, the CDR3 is TGCGCCAGCAGTCAAAGAGGAGGCTCTAGCGTACAAGAGACCCAGTACTTC.

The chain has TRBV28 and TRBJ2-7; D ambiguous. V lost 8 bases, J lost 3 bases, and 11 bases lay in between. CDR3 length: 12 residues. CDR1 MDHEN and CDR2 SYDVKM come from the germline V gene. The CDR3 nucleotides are TGTGCCAGCGCCGTTGCGCTCTACGAGCAGTACTTC. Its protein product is CASAVALYEQYF.

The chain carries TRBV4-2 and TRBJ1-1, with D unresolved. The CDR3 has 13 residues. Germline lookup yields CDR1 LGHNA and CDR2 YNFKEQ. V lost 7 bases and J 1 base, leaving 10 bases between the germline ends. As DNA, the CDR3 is TGTGCCAGCAACCAGAGGCAGAACACTGAAGCTTTCTTT. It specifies CASNQRQNTEAFF.